This T cell receptor beta chain is drawn from a study of radiation and T cells in renal cell carcinoma. Treatment indicated: treatment-naive control, cytoreductive nephrectomy. Control samples are tumors resected by cytoreductive nephrectomy without prior radiation. V shed 6 bases and J shed 5 bases, with 11 bases lying between them. This CDR3 comprises 14 residues. Germline V CDR1 and CDR2: KGHSH, LQKENI. In the case of this clone: The antigen is undetermined.

Clones were read by immunoSEQ multiplex PCR, and TCRdb kept only the in-frame ones, dropping some. The sample comprises 13,000 to 15,000 clones, around two thirds of which are singletons, and 15% to 20% rests with the top ten. Study-wide results and caveats: Top 100 clonotypes averaged about 50% in irradiated versus about 40% in nephrectomy-only tumors.

The sample here was tumor tissue, taken from a patient whose treatment was nephrectomy without radiotherapy. J is TRBJ1-6 and V is TRBV18; perhaps TRBD1 as D (5 bases). The TCR originated in a man aged 55-75 years with renal cell carcinoma. CDR3 DNA sequence: TGTGCCAGCTCCCCGACAGCCGATAATTCACCCCTCCACTTT. This translates into CASSPTADNSPLHF.